These T cell receptor beta chains were read from a single sample in a study of CD8 T cells in ankylosing spondylitis. One entry per CDR3 protein results from TCRdb running MiXCR on the 5' RACE reads. Among around 250,000 distinct CDR3 sequences listed, about 30% were seen once. Sample: blood, either unsorted or a sorted T cell fraction (not recorded which). The receptor set was obtained from a male donor with ankylosing spondylitis or in good health (not recorded which). The CDR3 runs from the conserved cysteine through the conserved F or W. A D gene is named only where the DNA matches it firmly. Clone size is not always given. Where it is, it says once, few, many or a class for expanded clones.

clone size: -; D gene: TRBD2; V gene: TRBV20-1; J gene: TRBJ2-5; CDR3 protein: CSARLSGGQETQYF; CDR3 DNA: TGCAGTGCGAGGCTTAGCGGGGGCCAAGAGACCCAGTACTTC
clone size: -; D gene: -; V gene: TRBV12-3/TRBV12-4; J gene: TRBJ1-4; CDR3 protein: CASSLPPTNEKLFF; CDR3 DNA: TGTGCCAGCAGTTTACCGCCAACTAATGAAAAACTGTTTTTT
clone size: few; D gene: -; V gene: TRBV20-1; J gene: TRBJ2-2; CDR3 protein: CSARDPSTGKTGELFF; CDR3 DNA: TGCAGTGCTAGAGATCCATCCACAGGGAAGACCGGGGAGCTGTTTTTT
clone size: -; D gene: -; V gene: TRBV21-1; J gene: TRBJ2-7; CDR3 protein: CASSNSGTQLPYEQYF; CDR3 DNA: TGTGCCAGCAGCAACTCGGGAACACAGCTACCTTACGAGCAGTACTTC
clone size: few; D gene: -; V gene: TRBV4-2; J gene: TRBJ2-5; CDR3 protein: CASSQTNSAVETQYF; CDR3 DNA: TGTGCCAGCAGCCAAACTAATAGCGCGGTGGAGACCCAGTACTTC
clone size: -; D gene: TRBD2; V gene: TRBV6-2/TRBV6-3; J gene: TRBJ2-1; CDR3 protein: CASSYSQTGGLAGGYNEQFF; CDR3 DNA: TGTGCCAGCAGTTACTCGCAGACGGGGGGACTAGCGGGGGGGTACAATGAGCAGTTCTTC
clone size: -; D gene: -; V gene: TRBV5-5; J gene: TRBJ2-1; CDR3 protein: CASSWARGPYNEQFF; CDR3 DNA: TGTGCCAGCAGCTGGGCCAGGGGCCCTTACAATGAGCAGTTCTTC
clone size: -; D gene: -; V gene: TRBV5-1; J gene: TRBJ1-5; CDR3 protein: CASSFGGGQPQHF; CDR3 DNA: TGCGCCAGCAGCTTTGGGGGCGGGCAGCCCCAGCATTTT
clone size: few; D gene: TRBD1; V gene: TRBV20-1; J gene: TRBJ1-4; CDR3 protein: CSARDRIKGATEKLFF; CDR3 DNA: TGCAGTGCTAGAGATCGTATAAAGGGGGCGACTGAAAAACTGTTTTTT
clone size: few; D gene: TRBD1; V gene: TRBV10-3; J gene: TRBJ1-4; CDR3 protein: CAISAILDRGQEKLFF; CDR3 DNA: TGTGCCATCAGTGCCATCCTGGACAGGGGGCAGGAAAAACTGTTTTTT
clone size: -; D gene: -; V gene: TRBV6-1; J gene: TRBJ2-3; CDR3 protein: CASTRTEVTDTQYF; CDR3 DNA: TGTGCCAGCACGAGGACAGAGGTCACAGATACGCAGTATTTT
clone size: -; D gene: TRBD1; V gene: TRBV10-3; J gene: TRBJ2-2; CDR3 protein: CAITGTANTGELFF; CDR3 DNA: TGTGCCATAACCGGGACAGCGAACACCGGGGAGCTGTTTTTT
clone size: few; D gene: -; V gene: TRBV5-1; J gene: TRBJ2-7; CDR3 protein: CASSLAAELGDEQYF; CDR3 DNA: TGCGCCAGCAGCTTGGCCGCGGAATTGGGGGACGAGCAGTACTTC
clone size: -; D gene: -; V gene: TRBV11-2; J gene: TRBJ2-5; CDR3 protein: CASSLVGGRLKTQYF; CDR3 DNA: TGTGCCAGCAGCTTAGTTGGGGGGCGACTGAAGACCCAGTACTTC
clone size: -; D gene: TRBD1; V gene: TRBV12-3/TRBV12-4; J gene: TRBJ1-5; CDR3 protein: CATTGGAGNQPQHF; CDR3 DNA: TGTGCCACCACAGGGGGCGCGGGCAATCAGCCCCAGCATTTT
clone size: -; D gene: -; V gene: TRBV7-6; J gene: TRBJ2-7; CDR3 protein: CASSLAEAYEQYF; CDR3 DNA: TGTGCCAGCAGCTTAGCAGAGGCCTACGAGCAGTACTTC
clone size: few; D gene: TRBD1; V gene: TRBV9; J gene: TRBJ2-3; CDR3 protein: CASSVGQGVTDTQYF; CDR3 DNA: TGTGCCAGCAGCGTAGGGCAGGGGGTCACAGATACGCAGTATTTT
clone size: once; D gene: -; V gene: TRBV12-3/TRBV12-4; J gene: TRBJ2-4; CDR3 protein: CASSRYAGQTDIQYF; CDR3 DNA: TGTGCCAGCAGCCGATACGCGGGACAGACGGACATTCAGTACTTC
clone size: -; D gene: -; V gene: TRBV11-3; J gene: TRBJ2-7; CDR3 protein: CASSPTEQYF; CDR3 DNA: TGTGCCAGCAGCCCGACAGAGCAGTACTTC
clone size: few; D gene: -; V gene: TRBV28; J gene: TRBJ2-5; CDR3 protein: CASSLASQETQYF; CDR3 DNA: TGTGCCAGCAGTTTAGCGAGTCAAGAGACCCAGTACTTC
clone size: -; D gene: TRBD1; V gene: TRBV27; J gene: TRBJ1-5; CDR3 protein: CASSSNRGNNQPQHF; CDR3 DNA: TGTGCCAGCAGCTCGAACAGGGGTAACAATCAGCCCCAGCATTTT
clone size: few; D gene: -; V gene: TRBV5-1; J gene: TRBJ2-1; CDR3 protein: CASSLSAGAPTEQFF; CDR3 DNA: TGCGCCAGCAGCTTGAGCGCGGGGGCGCCCACAGAGCAGTTCTTC
clone size: -; D gene: -; V gene: TRBV24-1; J gene: TRBJ1-1; CDR3 protein: CATRREDYTEAFF; CDR3 DNA: TGTGCCACCAGGAGGGAGGACTACACTGAAGCTTTCTTT
clone size: -; D gene: -; V gene: TRBV7-2; J gene: TRBJ1-2; CDR3 protein: CASSPDRNYGYTF; CDR3 DNA: TGTGCCAGCAGCCCAGACAGAAACTATGGCTACACCTTC
clone size: -; D gene: -; V gene: TRBV5-1; J gene: TRBJ2-1; CDR3 protein: CASASQGLSYNEQFF; CDR3 DNA: TGCGCCAGCGCCTCACAGGGCCTCTCCTACAATGAGCAGTTCTTC
clone size: -; D gene: -; V gene: TRBV5-1; J gene: TRBJ2-7; CDR3 protein: CASSLDGEQYF; CDR3 DNA: TGCGCCAGCAGCTTGGATGGCGAGCAGTACTTC
clone size: few; D gene: TRBD1; V gene: TRBV11-2; J gene: TRBJ2-2; CDR3 protein: CASSLVGQSALGELFF; CDR3 DNA: TGTGCCAGCAGCTTAGTGGGACAGAGCGCTCTGGGGGAGCTGTTTTTT
clone size: few; D gene: TRBD2; V gene: TRBV20-1; J gene: TRBJ2-1; CDR3 protein: CSARDSLAGGGNEQFF; CDR3 DNA: TGCAGTGCTAGAGATAGTCTAGCGGGGGGGGGCAATGAGCAGTTCTTC
clone size: few; D gene: -; V gene: TRBV20-1; J gene: TRBJ2-1; CDR3 protein: CSAESLGAEQFF; CDR3 DNA: TGCAGTGCTGAATCCCTAGGCGCTGAGCAGTTCTTC
clone size: -; D gene: TRBD2; V gene: TRBV7-9; J gene: TRBJ2-5; CDR3 protein: CASSSAGTNQETQYF; CDR3 DNA: TGTGCCAGCAGCTCCGCCGGGACTAACCAAGAGACCCAGTACTTC
clone size: few; D gene: -; V gene: TRBV10-3; J gene: TRBJ2-2; CDR3 protein: CAISGAANTGELFF; CDR3 DNA: TGTGCCATCAGTGGAGCAGCTAACACCGGGGAGCTGTTTTTT
clone size: -; D gene: -; V gene: TRBV29-1; J gene: TRBJ1-2; CDR3 protein: CSVASQVTLYGYTF; CDR3 DNA: TGCAGCGTTGCATCCCAGGTGACCCTCTATGGCTACACCTTC
clone size: few; D gene: -; V gene: TRBV10-3; J gene: TRBJ2-7; CDR3 protein: CAISEVAYSYEQYF; CDR3 DNA: TGTGCCATCAGTGAGGTAGCTTACTCCTACGAGCAGTACTTC
clone size: few; D gene: -; V gene: TRBV11-2; J gene: TRBJ2-4; CDR3 protein: CASSWEFLAKNIQYF; CDR3 DNA: TGTGCCAGCAGTTGGGAGTTTCTAGCCAAAAACATTCAGTACTTC
clone size: -; D gene: TRBD1; V gene: TRBV4-1; J gene: TRBJ2-5; CDR3 protein: CASSRTDRGQETQYF; CDR3 DNA: TGCGCCAGCAGCCGGACAGACAGGGGCCAAGAGACCCAGTACTTC
clone size: -; D gene: -; V gene: TRBV10-3; J gene: TRBJ1-1; CDR3 protein: CATSAGRNTEAFF; CDR3 DNA: TGTGCCACAAGTGCTGGGAGGAACACTGAAGCTTTCTTT
clone size: few; D gene: -; V gene: TRBV6-5; J gene: TRBJ2-1; CDR3 protein: CASSYGSDYNEQFF; CDR3 DNA: TGTGCCAGCAGTTACGGGTCAGACTACAATGAGCAGTTCTTC
clone size: few; D gene: -; V gene: TRBV7-8; J gene: TRBJ2-7; CDR3 protein: CASSLVEGGSYEQYF; CDR3 DNA: TGTGCCAGCAGCTTAGTCGAGGGGGGGTCCTACGAGCAGTACTTC
clone size: -; D gene: TRBD1; V gene: TRBV9; J gene: TRBJ2-7; CDR3 protein: CASSGGQGAFEQYF; CDR3 DNA: TGTGCCAGCAGCGGCGGACAGGGGGCGTTCGAGCAGTACTTC
clone size: -; D gene: -; V gene: TRBV4-2; J gene: TRBJ2-7; CDR3 protein: CASSQVDRPDEQYF; CDR3 DNA: TGTGCCAGCAGCCAAGTAGACAGACCTGACGAGCAGTACTTC
clone size: -; D gene: TRBD2; V gene: TRBV6-1; J gene: TRBJ2-3; CDR3 protein: CASSGLAGFSTDTQYF; CDR3 DNA: TGTGCCAGCAGTGGACTAGCGGGATTTAGCACAGATACGCAGTATTTT
clone size: -; D gene: -; V gene: TRBV9; J gene: TRBJ2-3; CDR3 protein: CASSEQGITADAQYF; CDR3 DNA: TGTGCCAGCAGCGAGCAGGGGATAACGGCAGATGCGCAGTATTTT
clone size: -; D gene: -; V gene: TRBV12-3/TRBV12-4; J gene: TRBJ1-1; CDR3 protein: CASSLRIDTEAFF; CDR3 DNA: TGTGCCAGCAGTTTAAGGATCGACACTGAAGCTTTCTTT
clone size: few; D gene: -; V gene: TRBV12-3/TRBV12-4; J gene: TRBJ2-1; CDR3 protein: CASSVGGMVQFF; CDR3 DNA: TGTGCCAGCAGTGTTGGCGGGATGGTGCAGTTCTTC
clone size: -; D gene: -; V gene: TRBV12-3/TRBV12-4; J gene: TRBJ1-1; CDR3 protein: CASSMTGNTEAFF; CDR3 DNA: TGTGCCAGCAGCATGACAGGGAACACTGAAGCTTTCTTT
clone size: many; D gene: TRBD2; V gene: TRBV29-1; J gene: TRBJ2-1; CDR3 protein: CSVISGGDSYNEQFF; CDR3 DNA: TGCAGCGTCATTAGCGGGGGCGACTCCTACAATGAGCAGTTCTTC
clone size: -; D gene: -; V gene: TRBV7-9; J gene: TRBJ2-3; CDR3 protein: CASSVSITDTQYF; CDR3 DNA: TGTGCCAGCAGCGTAAGCATTACAGATACGCAGTATTTT
clone size: -; D gene: TRBD1; V gene: TRBV10-3; J gene: TRBJ1-2; CDR3 protein: CAISPTRGQTNYGYTF; CDR3 DNA: TGTGCCATCAGCCCCACTCGGGGACAGACTAACTATGGCTACACCTTC
clone size: -; D gene: TRBD1; V gene: TRBV5-1; J gene: TRBJ1-5; CDR3 protein: CASSFDRDWPQHF; CDR3 DNA: TGCGCCAGCAGCTTTGACAGGGATTGGCCCCAGCATTTT
clone size: -; D gene: -; V gene: TRBV2; J gene: TRBJ2-3; CDR3 protein: CASSESTITQYF; CDR3 DNA: TGTGCCAGCAGTGAATCCACCATTACGCAGTATTTT
clone size: many; D gene: TRBD2; V gene: TRBV20-1; J gene: TRBJ2-5; CDR3 protein: CSARTRTPSETQYF; CDR3 DNA: TGCAGTGCTCGGACTAGGACCCCCAGTGAGACCCAGTACTTC